One TCR beta chain is described in this entry. Its antigen is not known. Vbeta (60) and Jbeta (13) primers were used in the PCR. Here immunoSEQ multiplex PCR was the method, and the copy in TCRdb shows in-frame clones only, minus some. The sample carries fewer than 200,000 clones, around 83% recorded once. The sample originates from a study of cytomegalovirus exposure and HLA in healthy donors. Study-level results: Reportedly, TCR beta sequences accurately predicted HLA-A and HLA-B alleles in most subjects.

The V and J ends lost 2 bases and 9 bases, in that order; junction bases with no gene match: 11. There are 15 residues in the CDR3. Looked up from germline, CDR1 is MNHEY and CDR2 is SVGAGI. This clonotype was sampled from a girl aged 2 to 9 in good health and CMV-seropositive. Sequencing input: PBMCs. The V and J genes are TRBV6-5 and TRBJ2-3, with TRBD1 matching 7 bases. The CDR3 DNA follows: TGTGCCAGCAGTTACCAAACGACAGGGAAGGGCACGCAGTATTTT. The encoded protein is CASSYQTTGKGTQYF.